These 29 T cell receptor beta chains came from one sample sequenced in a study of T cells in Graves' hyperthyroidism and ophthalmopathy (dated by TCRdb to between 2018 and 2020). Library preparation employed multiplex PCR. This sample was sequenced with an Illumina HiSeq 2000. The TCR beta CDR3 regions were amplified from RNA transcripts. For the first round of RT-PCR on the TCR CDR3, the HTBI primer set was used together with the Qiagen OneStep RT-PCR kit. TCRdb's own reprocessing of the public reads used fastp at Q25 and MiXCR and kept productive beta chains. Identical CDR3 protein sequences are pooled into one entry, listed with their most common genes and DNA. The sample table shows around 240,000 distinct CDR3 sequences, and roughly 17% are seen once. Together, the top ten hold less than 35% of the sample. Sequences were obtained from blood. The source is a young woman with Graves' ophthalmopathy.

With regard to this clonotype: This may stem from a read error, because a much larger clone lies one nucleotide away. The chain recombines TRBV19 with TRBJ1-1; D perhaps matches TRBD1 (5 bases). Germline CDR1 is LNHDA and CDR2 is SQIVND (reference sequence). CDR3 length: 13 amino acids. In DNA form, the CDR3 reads TGTGCCAGAAGTATAGGAACGCAGGGTGAAGCTTTCTTT. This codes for CARSIGTQGEAFF.

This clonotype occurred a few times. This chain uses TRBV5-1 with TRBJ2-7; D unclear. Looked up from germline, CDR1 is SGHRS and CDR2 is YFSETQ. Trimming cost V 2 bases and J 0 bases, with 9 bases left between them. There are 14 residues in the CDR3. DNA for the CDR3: TGCGCCAGCAGCTTAGAACAGTCCTCCTACGAGCAGTACTTC. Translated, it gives CASSLEQSSYEQYF.

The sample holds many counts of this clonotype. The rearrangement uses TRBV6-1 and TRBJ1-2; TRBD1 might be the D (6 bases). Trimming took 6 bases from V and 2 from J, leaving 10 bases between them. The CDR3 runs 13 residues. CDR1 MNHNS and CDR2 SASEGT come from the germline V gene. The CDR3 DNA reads TGTGCCAGCAGGGAGGGGGGGAACTATGGCTACACCTTC. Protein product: CASREGGNYGYTF.

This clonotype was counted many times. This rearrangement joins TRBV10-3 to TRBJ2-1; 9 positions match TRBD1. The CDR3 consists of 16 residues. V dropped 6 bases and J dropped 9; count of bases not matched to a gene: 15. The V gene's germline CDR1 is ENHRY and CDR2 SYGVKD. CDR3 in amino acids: CAISLHRDRARFEQFF. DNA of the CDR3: TGTGCCATCAGCCTTCACCGGGACAGGGCTAGATTTGAGCAGTTCTTC.

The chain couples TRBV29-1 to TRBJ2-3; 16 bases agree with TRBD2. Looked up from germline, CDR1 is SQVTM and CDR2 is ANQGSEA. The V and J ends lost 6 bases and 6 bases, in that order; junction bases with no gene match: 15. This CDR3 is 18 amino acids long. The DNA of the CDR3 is TGCAGCGTCTCCTACCCCGGGACTAGCGGGGGGGCCTCCGATACGCAGTATTTT. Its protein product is CSVSYPGTSGGASDTQYF.

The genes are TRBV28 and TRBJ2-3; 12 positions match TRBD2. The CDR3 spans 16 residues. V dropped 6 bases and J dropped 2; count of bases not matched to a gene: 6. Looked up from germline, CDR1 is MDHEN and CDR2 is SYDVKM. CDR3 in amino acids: CASSARTSGDTDTQYF. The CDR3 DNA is TGTGCCAGCAGCGCCCGGACTAGCGGGGACACAGATACGCAGTATTTT.

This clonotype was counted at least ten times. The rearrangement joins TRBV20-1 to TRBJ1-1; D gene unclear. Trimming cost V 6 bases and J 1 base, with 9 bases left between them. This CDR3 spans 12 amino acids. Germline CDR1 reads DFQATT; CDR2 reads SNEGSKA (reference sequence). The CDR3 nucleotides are TGCAGTGCATCTGTGGAGAACACTGAAGCTTTCTTT. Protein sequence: CSASVENTEAFF.

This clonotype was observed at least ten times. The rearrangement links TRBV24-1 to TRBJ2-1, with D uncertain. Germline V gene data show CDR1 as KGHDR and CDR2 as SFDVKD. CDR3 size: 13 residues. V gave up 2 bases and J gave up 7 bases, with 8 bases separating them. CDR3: CATSDSGRNEQFF. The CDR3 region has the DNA TGTGCCACCAGTGATTCGGGCAGGAATGAGCAGTTCTTC.

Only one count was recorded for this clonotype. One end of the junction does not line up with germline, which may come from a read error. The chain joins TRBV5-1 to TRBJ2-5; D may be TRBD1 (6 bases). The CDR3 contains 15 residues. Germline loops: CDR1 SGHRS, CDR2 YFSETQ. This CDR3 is CASSRGQSPQETQYF. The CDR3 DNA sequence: TGTGCCAGTAGTAGAGGACAGAGCCCCCAAGAGACCCAGTACTTC.

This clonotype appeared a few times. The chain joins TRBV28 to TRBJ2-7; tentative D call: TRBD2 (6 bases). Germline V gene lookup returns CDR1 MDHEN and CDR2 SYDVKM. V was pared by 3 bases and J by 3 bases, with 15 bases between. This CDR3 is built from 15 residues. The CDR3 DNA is TGTGCCAGCAGTTTGTTTAGCGGCGATCTCTACGAGCAGTACTTC. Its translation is CASSLFSGDLYEQYF.

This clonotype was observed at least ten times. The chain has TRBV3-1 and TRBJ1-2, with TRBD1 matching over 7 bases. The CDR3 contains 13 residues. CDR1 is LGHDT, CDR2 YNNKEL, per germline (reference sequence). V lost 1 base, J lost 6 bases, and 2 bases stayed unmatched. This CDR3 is CASSQVDRDGYTF. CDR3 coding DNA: TGTGCCAGCAGCCAAGTCGACAGGGATGGCTACACCTTC.

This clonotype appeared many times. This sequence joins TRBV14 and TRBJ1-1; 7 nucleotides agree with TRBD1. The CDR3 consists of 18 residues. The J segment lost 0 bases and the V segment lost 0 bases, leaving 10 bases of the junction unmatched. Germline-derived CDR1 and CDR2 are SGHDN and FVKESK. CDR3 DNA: TGTGCCAGCAGCCAAGATAGGTACGGACAGGCCATGAACACTGAAGCTTTCTTT. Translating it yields CASSQDRYGQAMNTEAFF.

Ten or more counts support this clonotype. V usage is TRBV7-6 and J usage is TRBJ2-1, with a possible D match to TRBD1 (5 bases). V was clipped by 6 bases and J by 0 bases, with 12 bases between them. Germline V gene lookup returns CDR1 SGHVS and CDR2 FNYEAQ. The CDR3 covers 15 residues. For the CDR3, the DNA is TGTGCCAGCAGTCGACAGCCTAGCTCCTACAATGAGCAGTTCTTC. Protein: CASSRQPSSYNEQFF.

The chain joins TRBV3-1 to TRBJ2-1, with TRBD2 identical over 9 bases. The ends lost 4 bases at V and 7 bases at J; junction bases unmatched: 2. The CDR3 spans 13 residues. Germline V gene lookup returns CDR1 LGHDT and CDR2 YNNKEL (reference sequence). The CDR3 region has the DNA TGTGCCAGCAGCCGAAGCGGGGGGAATGAGCAGTTCTTC. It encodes CASSRSGGNEQFF.

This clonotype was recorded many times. CDR3 in amino acids: CASTWTGGSYNEQFF. In nucleotides, the CDR3 is TGTGCCAGCACCTGGACAGGGGGCTCCTACAATGAGCAGTTCTTC. The chain combines TRBV6-2 or TRBV6-3 with TRBJ2-1; TRBD1 aligns across 10 bases. Looked up from germline, CDR1 is MNHEY and CDR2 is SVGEGT. The V gene end was trimmed by 7 bases and the J gene end by 0 bases; junction bases not matched to a gene: 3. The CDR3 is 15 amino acids.

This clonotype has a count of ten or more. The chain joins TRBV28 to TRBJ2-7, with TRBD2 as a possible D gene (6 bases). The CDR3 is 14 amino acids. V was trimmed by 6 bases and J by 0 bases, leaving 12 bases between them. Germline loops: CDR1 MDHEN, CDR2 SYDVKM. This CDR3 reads CASRGGGNSYEQYF. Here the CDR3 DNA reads TGTGCCAGCAGGGGGGGTGGCAACTCCTACGAGCAGTACTTC. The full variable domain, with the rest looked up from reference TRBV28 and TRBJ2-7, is DVKVTQSSRYLVKRTGEKVFLECVQDMDHENMFWYRQDPGLGLRLIYFSYDVKMKEKGDIPEGYSVSREKKERFSLILESASTNQTSMYLCASRGGGNSYEQYFGPGTRLTVT.

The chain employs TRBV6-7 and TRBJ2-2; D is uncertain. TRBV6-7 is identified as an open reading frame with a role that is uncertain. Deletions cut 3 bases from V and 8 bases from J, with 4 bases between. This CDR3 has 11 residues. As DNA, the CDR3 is TGTGCCAGCAGTTATGTAGGGGAGCTGTTTTTT. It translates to CASSYVGELFF.

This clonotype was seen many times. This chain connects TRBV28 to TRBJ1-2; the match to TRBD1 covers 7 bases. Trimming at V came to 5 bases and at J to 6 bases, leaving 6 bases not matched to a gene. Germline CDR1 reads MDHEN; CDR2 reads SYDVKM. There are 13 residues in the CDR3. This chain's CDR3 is CASSIDRVDGYTF. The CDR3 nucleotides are TGTGCCAGCAGTATTGACAGGGTTGATGGCTACACCTTC.

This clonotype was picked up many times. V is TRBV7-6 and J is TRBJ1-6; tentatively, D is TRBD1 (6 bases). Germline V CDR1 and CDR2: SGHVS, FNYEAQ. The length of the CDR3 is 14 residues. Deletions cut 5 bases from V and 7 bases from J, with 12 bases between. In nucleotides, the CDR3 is TGTGCCAGCAGCGCAGGGGATCCCAATTCACCCCTCCACTTT. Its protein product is CASSAGDPNSPLHF.

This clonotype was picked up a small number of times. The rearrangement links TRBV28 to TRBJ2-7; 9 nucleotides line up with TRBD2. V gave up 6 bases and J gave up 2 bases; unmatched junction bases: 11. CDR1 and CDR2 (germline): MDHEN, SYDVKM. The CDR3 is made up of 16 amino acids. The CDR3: CASSPVSGRRTYEQYF. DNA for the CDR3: TGTGCCAGCAGCCCGGTGAGCGGGAGGCGAACCTACGAGCAGTACTTC. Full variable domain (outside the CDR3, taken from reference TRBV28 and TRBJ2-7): DVKVTQSSRYLVKRTGEKVFLECVQDMDHENMFWYRQDPGLGLRLIYFSYDVKMKEKGDIPEGYSVSREKKERFSLILESASTNQTSMYLCASSPVSGRRTYEQYFGPGTRLTVT.

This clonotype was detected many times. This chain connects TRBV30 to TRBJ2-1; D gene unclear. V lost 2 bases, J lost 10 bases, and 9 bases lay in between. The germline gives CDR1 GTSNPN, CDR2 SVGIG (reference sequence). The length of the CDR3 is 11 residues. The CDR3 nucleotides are TGTGCCTGGAGTCCGCTTCGGGAGCAGTTCTTC. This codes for CAWSPLREQFF.

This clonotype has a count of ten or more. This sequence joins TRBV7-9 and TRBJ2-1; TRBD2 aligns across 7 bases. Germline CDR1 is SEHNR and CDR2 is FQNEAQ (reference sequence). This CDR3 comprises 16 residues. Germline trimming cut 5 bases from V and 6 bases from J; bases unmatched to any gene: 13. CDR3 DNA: TGTGCCAGCAGCCGAGCGGGGACTCCGCTTGCCAATGAGCAGTTCTTC. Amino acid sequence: CASSRAGTPLANEQFF.

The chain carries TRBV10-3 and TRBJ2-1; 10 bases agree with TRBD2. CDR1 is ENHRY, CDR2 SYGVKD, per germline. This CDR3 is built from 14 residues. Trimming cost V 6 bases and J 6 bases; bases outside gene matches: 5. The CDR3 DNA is TGTGCCATCAGAGCGGGAGGGCCGAGCAATGAGCAGTTCTTC. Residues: CAIRAGGPSNEQFF.

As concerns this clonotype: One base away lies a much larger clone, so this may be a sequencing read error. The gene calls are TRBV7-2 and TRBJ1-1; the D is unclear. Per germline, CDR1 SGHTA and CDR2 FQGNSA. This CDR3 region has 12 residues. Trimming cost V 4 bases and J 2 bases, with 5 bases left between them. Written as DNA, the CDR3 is TGTGCCAGCAGCTATGACAACACTGAAGCTTTCTTT. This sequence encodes CASSYDNTEAFF.

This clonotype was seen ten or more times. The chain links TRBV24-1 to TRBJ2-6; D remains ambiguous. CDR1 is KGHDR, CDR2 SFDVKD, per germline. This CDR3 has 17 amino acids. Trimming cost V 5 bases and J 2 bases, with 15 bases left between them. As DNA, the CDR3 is TGTGCCACCAGTGGTGACACAAGTATGGCTGGGGCCAACGTCCTGACTTTC. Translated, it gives CATSGDTSMAGANVLTF.

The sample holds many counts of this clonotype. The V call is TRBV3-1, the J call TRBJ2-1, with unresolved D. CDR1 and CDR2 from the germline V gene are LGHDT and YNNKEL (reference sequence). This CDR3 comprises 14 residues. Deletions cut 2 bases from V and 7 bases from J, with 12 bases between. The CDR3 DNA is TGTGCCAGCAGCCAATTTGTTCGTCAGAATGAGCAGTTCTTC. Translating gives CASSQFVRQNEQFF.

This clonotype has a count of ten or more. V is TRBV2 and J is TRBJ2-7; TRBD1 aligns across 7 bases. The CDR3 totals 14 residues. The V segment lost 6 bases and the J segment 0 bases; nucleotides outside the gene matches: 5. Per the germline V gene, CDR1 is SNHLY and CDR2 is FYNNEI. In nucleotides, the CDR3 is TGTGCCAGCAGCCTAGGACAGGCCTCCTACGAGCAGTACTTC. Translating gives CASSLGQASYEQYF.

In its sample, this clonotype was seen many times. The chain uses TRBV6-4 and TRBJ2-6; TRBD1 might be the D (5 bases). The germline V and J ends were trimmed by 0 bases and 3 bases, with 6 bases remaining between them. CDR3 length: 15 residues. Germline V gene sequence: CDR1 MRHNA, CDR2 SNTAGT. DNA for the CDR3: TGTGCCAGCAGTGACTCAGGGGATGGGGCCAACGTCCTGACTTTC. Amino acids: CASSDSGDGANVLTF.

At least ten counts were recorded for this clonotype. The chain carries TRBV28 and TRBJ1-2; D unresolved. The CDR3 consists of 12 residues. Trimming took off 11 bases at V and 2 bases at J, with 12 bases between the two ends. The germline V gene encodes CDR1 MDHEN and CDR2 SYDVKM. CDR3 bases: TGTGCCGCGGGAGGGCTAAACTATGGCTACACCTTC. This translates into CAAGGLNYGYTF.